This T cell receptor beta chain was sequenced for a study of T-cell reconstitution after alpha-beta-depleted transplantation in children. Overall study results and limits: The origin of alpha-beta T cells about two months after transplant was reportedly several hundred expanded graft clones.

Note on this clonotype: The antigen remains undetermined.

V gave up 0 bases and J gave up 4 bases, with 15 bases separating them. CDR1 and CDR2 from the germline V gene are SGHRS and YFSETQ. The CDR3 length is 16 residues. The library targeted TCRbeta and was prepared with unique molecular identifiers. Via MiXCR, TCRdb re-called the PCR reads, giving one row per CDR3 protein. The sample holds around 580,000 distinct CDR3 sequences, roughly 23% seen once. This clonotype originated in a boy in the first two years of life who had a stem cell transplant for acute myeloid leukemia, so the T cells may come from the graft donor. The V and J genes are TRBV5-1 and TRBJ2-3; the D gene is possibly TRBD2 (5 bases). The sample was PBMCs, mostly from graft donor cells, taken 360 days after TCRalphabeta/CD19-depleted stem cell transplant. In nucleotides, the CDR3 is TGCGCCAGCAGCTTGGTTACTAGAGTGGAACCAGATACGCAGTATTTT. Its translation: CASSLVTRVEPDTQYF.